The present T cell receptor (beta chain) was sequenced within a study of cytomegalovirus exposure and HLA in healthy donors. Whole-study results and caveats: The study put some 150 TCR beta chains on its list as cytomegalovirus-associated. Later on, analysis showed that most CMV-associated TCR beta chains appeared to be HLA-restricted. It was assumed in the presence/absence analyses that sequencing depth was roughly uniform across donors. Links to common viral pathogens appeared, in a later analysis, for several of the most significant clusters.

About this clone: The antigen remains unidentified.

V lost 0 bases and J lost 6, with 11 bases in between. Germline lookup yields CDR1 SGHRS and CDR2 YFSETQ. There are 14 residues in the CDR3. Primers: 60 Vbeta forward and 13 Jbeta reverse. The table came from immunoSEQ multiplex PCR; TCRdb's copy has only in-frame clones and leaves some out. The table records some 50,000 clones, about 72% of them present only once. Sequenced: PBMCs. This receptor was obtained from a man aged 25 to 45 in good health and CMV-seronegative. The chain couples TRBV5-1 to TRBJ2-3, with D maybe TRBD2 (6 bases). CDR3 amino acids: CASSLGDFLDTQYF. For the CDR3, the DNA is TGCGCCAGCAGCTTGGGGGACTTTTTGGATACGCAGTATTTT.